The sequence of this T cell receptor beta chain was determined in a study of blood T cell repertoires in COVID-19. Clones were read by immunoSEQ multiplex PCR, and TCRdb kept only the in-frame ones, dropping some. The sample has about 280,000 clones, 75% to 90% seen once. The length of the CDR3 is 15 residues. CDR1 is MNHEY, CDR2 SVGAGI, per germline. V lost 0 bases to trimming and J lost 8 bases, with 11 bases between them. This chain connects TRBV6-5 to TRBJ1-6; D is unclear. The receptor comes from a woman in her 30s with active or convalescent COVID-19. Material for sequencing was peripheral blood. The DNA for the CDR3 is TGTGCCAGCAGTTACTCACCCGGGTGGGATTCACCCCTCCACTTT. It yields the protein CASSYSPGWDSPLHF.